Reported below is one T cell receptor (beta chain). The V end lost 2 bases, the J end lost 2 bases, and 13 bases lay between the germline ends. The CDR3 loop spans 16 amino acids. CDR1 and CDR2 from the germline V gene are MNHEY and SMNVEV (reference sequence). These data belong to a study of blood T cell repertoires in COVID-19. In the authors' workflow: Amplification of reference gene primers was used by the study to estimate nucleated cell counts. Sequencing was performed with immunoSEQ multiplex PCR; in TCRdb, only in-frame clones are kept and a portion is missing. D and trimming were read from the DNA, whereas the V and J calls and clone size are those reported in that table. The profile shows more than 300,000 clones, around 90% of them singletons.

The chain links TRBV27 to TRBJ2-1; D may be TRBD2 (6 bases). Sequencing input: PBMCs or T cells enriched from blood (not recorded which). The sequence was collected from a woman under 30 who had recovered from COVID-19. For the CDR3, the DNA is TGTGCCAGCAGTTTAGGCGAATCGGGGGCCTACAATGAGCAGTTCTTC. Its translation: CASSLGESGAYNEQFF.